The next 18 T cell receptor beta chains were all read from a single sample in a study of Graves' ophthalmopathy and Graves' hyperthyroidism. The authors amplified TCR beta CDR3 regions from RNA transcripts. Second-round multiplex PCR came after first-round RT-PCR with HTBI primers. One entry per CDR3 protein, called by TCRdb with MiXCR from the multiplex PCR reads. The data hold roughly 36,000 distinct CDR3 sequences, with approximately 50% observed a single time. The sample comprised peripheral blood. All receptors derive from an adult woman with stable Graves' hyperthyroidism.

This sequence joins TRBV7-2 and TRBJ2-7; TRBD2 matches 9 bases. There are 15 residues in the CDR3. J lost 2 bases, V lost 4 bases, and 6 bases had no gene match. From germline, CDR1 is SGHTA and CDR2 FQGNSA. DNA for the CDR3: TGTGCCAGCAGCTATACTAGCGGGCTAGCCTACGAGCAGTACTTC. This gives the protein CASSYTSGLAYEQYF.

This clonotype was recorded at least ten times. CDR3 sequence (DNA): TGTGCCAGCAGCAAGGGACGGATCTTAGGTGGCGAGCAGTACTTC. Translated: CASSKGRILGGEQYF. The rearrangement uses TRBV7-6 and TRBJ2-7; D is possibly TRBD1 or TRBD2 (5 bases each). This CDR3 spans 15 amino acids. V was clipped by 5 bases and J by 6 bases, with 20 bases between them. The germline CDR1 and CDR2 sequences are SGHVS and FNYEAQ. Combining the CDR3 with reference TRBV7-6 and TRBJ2-7 gives the whole variable domain GAGVSQSPRYKVTKRGQDVALRCDPISGHVSLYWYRQALGQGPEFLTYFNYEAQQDKSGLPNDRFSAERPEGSISTLTIQRTEQRDSAMYRCASSKGRILGGEQYFGPGTRLTVT.

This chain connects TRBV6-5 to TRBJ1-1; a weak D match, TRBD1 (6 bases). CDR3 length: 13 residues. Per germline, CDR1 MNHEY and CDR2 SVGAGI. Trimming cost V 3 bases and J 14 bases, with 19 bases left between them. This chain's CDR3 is CASSYGGGTGAFF. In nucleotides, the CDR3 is TGTGCCAGCAGTTATGGGGGGGGCACTGGAGCCTTCTTT.

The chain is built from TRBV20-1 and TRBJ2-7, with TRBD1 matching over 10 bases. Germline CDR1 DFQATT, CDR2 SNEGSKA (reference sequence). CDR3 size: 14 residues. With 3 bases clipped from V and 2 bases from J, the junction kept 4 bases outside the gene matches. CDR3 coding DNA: TGCAGTGCTAGCCTCGGGACAGGGGCCTACGAGCAGTACTTC. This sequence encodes CSASLGTGAYEQYF.

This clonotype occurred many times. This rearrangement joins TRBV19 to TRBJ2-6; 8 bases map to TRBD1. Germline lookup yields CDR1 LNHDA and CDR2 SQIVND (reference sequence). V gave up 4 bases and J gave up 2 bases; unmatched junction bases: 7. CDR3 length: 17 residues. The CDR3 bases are TGTGCCAGTAGTAGCCGGACAGGGAAGGCTGGGGCCAACGTCCTGACTTTC. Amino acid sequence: CASSSRTGKAGANVLTF.

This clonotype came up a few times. For the CDR3, the DNA is TGTGCCAGCAGCTTAGATGAGGGGCTCAGTAATCAGCCCCAGCATTTT. This sequence encodes CASSLDEGLSNQPQHF. This chain uses TRBV7-8 with TRBJ1-5; TRBD1 is a possible D gene (5 bases). Germline CDR1 is SGHVS and CDR2 is FQNEAQ. V was clipped by 1 base and J by 4 bases, with 14 bases between them. This CDR3 is built from 16 residues.

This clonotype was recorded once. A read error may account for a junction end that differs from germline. The CDR3 DNA reads as TGTGCCAGCAGCGCTCGGACTAGCGGAGGAGAGACCCGGTACTTC. Protein sequence: CASSARTSGGETRYF. The chain combines TRBV4-1 with TRBJ2-5, with 10 bases fitting TRBD2. CDR1 is MGHRA and CDR2 is YSYEKL in the germline V gene. The CDR3 is 15 residues long.

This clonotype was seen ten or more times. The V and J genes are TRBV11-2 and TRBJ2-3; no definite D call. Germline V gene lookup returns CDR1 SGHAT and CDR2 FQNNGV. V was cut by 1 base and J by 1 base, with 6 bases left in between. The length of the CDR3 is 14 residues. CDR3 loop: CASSLGLGTDTQYF. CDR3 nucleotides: TGTGCCAGCAGCTTAGGGTTGGGCACAGATACGCAGTATTTT.

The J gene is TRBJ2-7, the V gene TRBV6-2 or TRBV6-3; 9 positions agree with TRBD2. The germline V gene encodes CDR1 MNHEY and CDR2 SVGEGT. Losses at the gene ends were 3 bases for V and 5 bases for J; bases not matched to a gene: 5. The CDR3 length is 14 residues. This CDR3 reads CASSYSSGKDEQYF. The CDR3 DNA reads TGTGCCAGCAGTTATTCTAGCGGGAAGGACGAGCAGTACTTC.

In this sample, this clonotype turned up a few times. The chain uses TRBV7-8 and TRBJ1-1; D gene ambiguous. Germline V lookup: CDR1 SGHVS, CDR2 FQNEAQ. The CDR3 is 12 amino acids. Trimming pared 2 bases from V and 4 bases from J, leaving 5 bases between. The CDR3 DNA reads TGTGCCAGCAGCTTACTAGCCACTGAAGCTTTCTTT. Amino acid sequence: CASSLLATEAFF.

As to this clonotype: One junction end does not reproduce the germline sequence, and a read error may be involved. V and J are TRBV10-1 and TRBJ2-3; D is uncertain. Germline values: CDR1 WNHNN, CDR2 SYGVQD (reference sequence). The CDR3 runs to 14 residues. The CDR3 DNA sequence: TGCGCCAGCAGTGGGCTGAGAGGCACAGATGCGCAGTATTTT. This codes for CASSGLRGTDAQYF.

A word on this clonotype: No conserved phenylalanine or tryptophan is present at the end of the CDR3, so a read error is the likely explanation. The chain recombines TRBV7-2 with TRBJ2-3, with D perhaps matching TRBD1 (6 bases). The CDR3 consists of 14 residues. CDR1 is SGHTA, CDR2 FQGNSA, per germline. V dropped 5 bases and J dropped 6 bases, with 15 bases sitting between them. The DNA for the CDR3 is TGTGCCAGCAGCCCCCCAGGGGAGCGGGATACGCAGTATTCT. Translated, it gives CASSPPGERDTQYS.

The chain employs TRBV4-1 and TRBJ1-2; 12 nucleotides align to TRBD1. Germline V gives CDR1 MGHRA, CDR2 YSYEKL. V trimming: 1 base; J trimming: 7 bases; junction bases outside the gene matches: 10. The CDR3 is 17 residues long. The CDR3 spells CASSQGGGTGGASGYTF. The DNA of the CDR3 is TGCGCCAGCAGCCAAGGAGGCGGGACAGGGGGCGCATCTGGCTACACCTTC.

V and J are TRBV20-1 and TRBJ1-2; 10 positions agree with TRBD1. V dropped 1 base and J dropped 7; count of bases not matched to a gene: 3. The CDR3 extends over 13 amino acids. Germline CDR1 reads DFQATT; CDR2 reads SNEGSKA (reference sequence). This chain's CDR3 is CSARGGQGTGYTF. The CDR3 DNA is TGCAGTGCTAGAGGGGGACAGGGGACTGGCTACACCTTC.

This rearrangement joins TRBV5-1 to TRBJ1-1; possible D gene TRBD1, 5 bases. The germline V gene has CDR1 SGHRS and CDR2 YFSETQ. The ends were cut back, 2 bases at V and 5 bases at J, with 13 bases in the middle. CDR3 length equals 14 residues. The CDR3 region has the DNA TGCGCCAGCAGCTTAATGGGAGGGGCAACTGAAGCTTTCTTT. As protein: CASSLMGGATEAFF.

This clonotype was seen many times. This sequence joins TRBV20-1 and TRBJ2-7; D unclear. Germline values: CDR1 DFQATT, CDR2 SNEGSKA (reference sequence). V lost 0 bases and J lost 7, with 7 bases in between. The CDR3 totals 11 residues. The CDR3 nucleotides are TGCAGTGCTAGAGAATTGAAGGAGCAGTACTTC. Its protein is CSARELKEQYF.

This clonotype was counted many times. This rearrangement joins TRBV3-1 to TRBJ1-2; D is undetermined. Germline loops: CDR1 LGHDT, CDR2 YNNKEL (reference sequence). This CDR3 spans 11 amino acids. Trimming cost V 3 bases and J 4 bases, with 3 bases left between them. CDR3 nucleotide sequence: TGTGCCAGCAGCCATCTCTATGGCTACACCTTC. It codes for CASSHLYGYTF.

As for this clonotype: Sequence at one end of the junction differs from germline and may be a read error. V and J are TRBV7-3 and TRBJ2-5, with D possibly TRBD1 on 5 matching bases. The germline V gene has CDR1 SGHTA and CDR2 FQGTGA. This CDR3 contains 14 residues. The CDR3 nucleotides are TGTGCTAGCAGCCGTTCAGGGTTTACGGAGACCCAGTACTTC. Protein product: CASSRSGFTETQYF.